This is a list of T cell receptor beta chains from one sample in a study of cytomegalovirus exposure and HLA in healthy donors. The assay was immunoSEQ multiplex PCR, and TCRdb's table has in-frame clones only and misses some. The sample lists around 240,000 clones, over 80% occurring once. The specimen was PBMCs. Receptor source: a woman between 40 and 50 years old in good health and CMV-seropositive. Each CDR3 is given without its conserved first and last residue. The order of the fields is V gene, CDR3 length, J gene, CDR3 protein.

TRBV5-6	15	TRBJ1-2	ASSSSPYAGDHYGYT
TRBV19	12	TRBJ1-6	ASTTGQGNSPLH
TRBV9	13	TRBJ1-6	ASSVGSSYNSPLH
TRBV5-1	13	TRBJ1-2	ASSTGDGLGYGYT
TRBV18	14	TRBJ1-5	ASSPAEGGANQPQH
TRBV7-9	9	TRBJ2-1	ASSHGTEEF
TRBV25-1	13	TRBJ1-1	ASSEWGGSNTEAF
TRBV5-1	15	TRBJ1-6	ASSLEGQAEGNSPLH
TRBV30	10	TRBJ2-1	AWSGAQTEQF
TRBV7-2	9	TRBJ2-5	ASSSQETQY
TRBV25-1	14	TRBJ1-1	ASSAEGGGAGTEAF
TRBV18	14	TRBJ2-1	ASSPQTSGSWNEQF
TRBV18	10	TRBJ1-1	ASSSKQGKAF
TRBV10-3	15	TRBJ2-3	AIRKQRTSGTTDTQY
TRBV6-6	9	TRBJ1-4	ASTSSEKLF
TRBV5-1	11	TRBJ2-7	ASSVTSTFEQY
TRBV6-1	11	TRBJ1-2	ASSRGADYGYT
TRBV27	14	TRBJ2-3	ASSIPGTGVTDTQY
TRBV10-3	12	TRBJ2-7	AIGGLADIYEQY
TRBV29-1	11	TRBJ1-1	SVATRVDTEAF
TRBV12-2	12	TRBJ1-2	ASRLAGTEIGYT
TRBV15	15	TRBJ1-2	ATSRELGGPRDYGYT
TRBV29-1	12	TRBJ2-5	SVSSSGGLTAQY
TRBV7-3	13	TRBJ1-1	ASSSQGQGRTEAF
TRBV7-2	12	TRBJ2-7	ASIPDRVPYEQY
TRBV28	11	TRBJ1-2	ASNYGQHYGYT
TRBV14	13	-	ASSRASSGRNEQY
TRBV4-3	16	TRBJ2-7	ASSQNAGLAGASYEQY
TRBV29-1	14	TRBJ1-2	SVERGGYRGYYGYT
TRBV9	13	TRBJ2-3	ASKVLAGLTDTQY
TRBV30	13	TRBJ2-1	AWSVPGVPFQGQF
TRBV18	11	TRBJ1-2	ASSLGWNYGYT
TRBV7-2	11	TRBJ1-5	ASSLEADQPQH
TRBV10-3	11	TRBJ1-1	AISDSAYAEAF
TRBV7-2	13	TRBJ2-4	ASSSTGVKKNIQY
TRBV14	17	TRBJ2-1	ASSQGSGTSGRSYNEQF
TRBV4-1	20	TRBJ2-1	ASSQEYLSGLAGAYSYNEQF
TRBV4-1	11	TRBJ1-1	ASSQEGLTEAF
TRBV7-3	12	TRBJ2-7	ASSSGQPGNEQY
TRBV9	15	TRBJ2-5	ASSVSVRRGGSETQY
TRBV7-9	14	TRBJ1-6	SSSPRRGGLNSPLH
TRBV28	12	TRBJ1-2	ASRYGGTSYGYT
TRBV29-1	12	TRBJ1-1	SVDKLRGNTEAF
TRBV4-2	17	TRBJ2-3	ASSQDTGGGRSYTDTQY
TRBV18	12	TRBJ1-1	ASSPDRGYTEAF
TRBV7-9	14	TRBJ2-3	ASSLEAGRSTDTQY
TRBV4-2	14	TRBJ1-6	ASSQDRTGGNSPLH
TRBV7-3	14	TRBJ2-1	ASSSLHGESYNEQF
TRBV11-2	13	TRBJ1-3	ASSLEALSGNTIY
TRBV11-2	13	TRBJ1-2	ASTQWTAGNYGYT